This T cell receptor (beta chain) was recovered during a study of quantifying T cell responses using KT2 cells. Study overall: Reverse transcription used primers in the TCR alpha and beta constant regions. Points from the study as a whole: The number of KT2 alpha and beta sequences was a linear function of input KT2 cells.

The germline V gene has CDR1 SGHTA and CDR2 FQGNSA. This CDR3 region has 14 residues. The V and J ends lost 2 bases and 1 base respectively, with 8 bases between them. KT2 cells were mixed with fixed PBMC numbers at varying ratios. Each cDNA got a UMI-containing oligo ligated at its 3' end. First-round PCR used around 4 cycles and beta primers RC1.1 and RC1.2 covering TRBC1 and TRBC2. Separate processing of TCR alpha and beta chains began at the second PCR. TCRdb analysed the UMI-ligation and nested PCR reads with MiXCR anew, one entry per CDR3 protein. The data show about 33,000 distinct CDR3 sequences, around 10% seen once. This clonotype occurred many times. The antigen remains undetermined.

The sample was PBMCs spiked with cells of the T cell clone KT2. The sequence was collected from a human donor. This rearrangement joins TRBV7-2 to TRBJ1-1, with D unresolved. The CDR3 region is CASSLIDGNTEAFF. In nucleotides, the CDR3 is TGTGCCAGCAGCTTAATAGACGGGAACACTGAAGCTTTCTTT.